This T cell receptor (beta chain) was captured by sequencing in a study of T cell changes during pregnancy in multiple sclerosis. V shed 8 bases and J shed 3 bases, with 17 bases lying between them. The CDR3 length is 14 residues. Germline loops: CDR1 SNHLY, CDR2 FYNNEI. Assay used: immunoSEQ multiplex PCR; TCRdb lists only in-frame clones, some missing. Here the sample spans roughly 79,000 clones, about 94% being singletons. The gene calls are TRBV2 and TRBJ2-7; TRBD2 is a possible D gene (6 bases). This sequence originates from a female donor in good health, enrolled as a control in a pregnancy study. The specimen was peripheral blood, collected in the second trimester of pregnancy. This CDR3 is CASSLEGPFYEQYF. The CDR3 DNA sequence: TGTGCCAGCTCTTTGGAGGGGCCCTTCTACGAGCAGTACTTC.